Shown below are 10 T cell receptor beta chains from a single sample sequenced in a study of identical twins. MiXCR, run by TCRdb on the 5' RACE reads, gives a single entry per CDR3 protein. The sample includes roughly 240,000 distinct CDR3 sequences, approximately 7.9% of them seen just once. These data also formed part of another study, on yellow fever vaccine responses in identical twins.

Sequencing was carried out using CD8+ T cells sorted from blood. Receptors originate from a woman aged 18-35 years in good health.

This clonotype was seen ten or more times. This rearrangement joins TRBV12-3 or TRBV12-4 to TRBJ2-3; D remains ambiguous. Trimming pared 4 bases from V and 0 bases from J, leaving 11 bases between. The CDR3 consists of 15 residues. CDR3 sequence reads: CASSSPDRSTDTQYF. In DNA, the CDR3 is TGTGCCAGCAGTTCGCCGGATAGGAGCACAGATACGCAGTATTTT.

In its sample, this clonotype was seen many times. The chain uses TRBV10-3 and TRBJ2-7; D remains ambiguous. The germline V and J ends were trimmed by 0 bases and 6 bases, with 9 bases remaining between them. The CDR3 loop spans 13 amino acids. Germline V CDR1 and CDR2: ENHRY, SYGVKD. CDR3 nucleotides: TGTGCCATCAGTGAGTCGACCATAGGCGAGCAGTACTTC. Its protein product is CAISESTIGEQYF.

CDR3 in DNA: TGCAGTGCCCCCGACAGATCGAACACCGGGGAGCTGTTTTTT. It specifies CSAPDRSNTGELFF. This chain joins TRBV20-1 and TRBJ2-2, with D possibly being TRBD1 (5 bases). Trimming removed 6 bases at V and 0 bases at J, with 11 bases between. Germline V lookup: CDR1 DFQATT, CDR2 SNEGSKA (reference sequence). The CDR3 consists of 14 residues.

This clonotype was found many times. The genes are TRBV25-1 and TRBJ2-1, with 11 bases fitting TRBD2. In germline, CDR1 is MGHDK, CDR2 SYGVNS. Unmatched junction bases numbered 7, after V lost 4 bases and J lost 5 bases. This CDR3 region has 16 residues. The CDR3 reads CASSVIAGGPNNEQFF. CDR3 bases: TGTGCCAGCAGTGTAATAGCGGGAGGGCCGAACAATGAGCAGTTCTTC.

The rearrangement links TRBV4-1 to TRBJ1-2, with 7 bases identical to TRBD1. The ends lost 3 bases at V and 6 bases at J; junction bases unmatched: 10. The CDR3 runs 15 residues. Germline CDR1 reads MGHRA; CDR2 reads YSYEKL. CDR3 in amino acids: CASSHRTGYSDGYTF. The DNA for the CDR3 is TGCGCCAGCAGCCATAGGACAGGCTACTCCGATGGCTACACCTTC.

This clonotype was seen at least ten times. This chain connects TRBV12-3 or TRBV12-4 to TRBJ2-2; 9 nucleotides align to TRBD1. The CDR3 runs 15 residues. Trimming at V came to 10 bases and at J to 2 bases, leaving 8 bases not matched to a gene. CDR3 amino acids: CANPGQGDNTGELFF. The CDR3 DNA follows: TGTGCCAACCCGGGACAGGGCGACAACACCGGGGAGCTGTTTTTT.

This chain uses TRBV12-3 or TRBV12-4 with TRBJ2-7; TRBD2 aligns across 14 bases. J lost 2 bases, V lost 6 bases, and 24 bases had no gene match. CDR3 length: 22 residues. The CDR3 nucleotides read TGTGCCAGCAGATTAAGATCCCTTCCGGGACTAGCGGGAGTCGGTATCCCCTACGAGCAGTACTTC. This gives the protein CASRLRSLPGLAGVGIPYEQYF.

This clonotype was picked up a small number of times. This chain uses TRBV20-1 with TRBJ2-3; TRBD2 matches at 9 bases. Per the germline V gene, CDR1 is DFQATT and CDR2 is SNEGSKA (reference sequence). Trimming at V came to 3 bases and at J to 0 bases, leaving 7 bases not matched to a gene. The CDR3 has 16 residues. CDR3 sequence (DNA): TGCAGTGCTAGTTCGACTAGCGGTAGTAGCACAGATACGCAGTATTTT. It encodes CSASSTSGSSTDTQYF.

V usage is TRBV11-2 and J usage is TRBJ1-1, with 7 positions matching TRBD1. The trim removed 1 base at V and 6 bases at J, leaving 11 bases unmatched. This CDR3 contains 16 residues. Germline loops: CDR1 SGHAT, CDR2 FQNNGV. CDR3 nucleotide sequence: TGTGCCAGCAGCTTAGTAGGGGGCAGGTATCTTGCTGAAGCTTTCTTT. Amino acids: CASSLVGGRYLAEAFF.

This sequence joins TRBV24-1 and TRBJ2-1, with 7 positions matching TRBD1. Germline-derived CDR1 and CDR2 are KGHDR and SFDVKD. The CDR3 is 16 residues long. V was clipped by 4 bases and J by 3 bases; unmatched bases: 8. The CDR3: CATSDAGQAVYNEQFF. The CDR3, as DNA: TGTGCCACCAGTGACGCCGGACAGGCCGTCTACAATGAGCAGTTCTTC.